The text below deals with one TCR beta chain. This clone's antigen is unknown. Base quality data are lacking; no much larger clone is found one base away. Different DNA sequences within this sample yield the same CDR3. CDR1 and CDR2 (SGHDN, FVKESK) derive from the germline V gene. Inclusive of the bounding cysteine and phenylalanine, the CDR3 is 14 residues long. Only the CDR3 DNA stays, 42 bases, in frame from base 1. From V the trimming removes 8 bases and from J it removes 4 bases, while the gene matches leave 8 bases of the junction unaccounted for. The cohort comprised 550 to 700 healthy bone marrow donors. At the time of sampling, every cohort member was nominally healthy, though immune exposures that went unrecorded were likely present. The donor tested CMV seropositive, placing the donor among the 250 to 350 seropositive members of the cohort. Each donor provided a peripheral blood sample, and peripheral blood mononuclear cells were used for TCR beta sequencing. The Qiagen DNeasy Blood Extraction Kit was used to extract genomic DNA from the blood cell samples.

The protocol used for the library was the immunoSEQ multiplex PCR assay. A mixture of 60 forward primers for TCR Vbeta segments and 13 reverse primers for TCR Jbeta segments was used in the multiplex PCR. A multiplex PCR assay on genomic DNA amplified the CDR3 region of rearranged TCR beta genes. Amplified TCR beta libraries were sequenced as 87-base-pair reads on the Illumina HiSeq System. On the study's bioinformatics: A later analysis tallied tens of millions of unique TCR beta chains across the 666 repertoires, and around 12 million of those chains were shared by two or more donors. Raw reads were error-corrected and collapsed into unique sequences by a nearest-neighbor algorithm in which closely related sequences were merged to remove PCR and sequencing errors. To assign V, D and J gene segments, CDR3 sequences were aligned to IMGT reference sequences. For a sequence to be retained, a match of at least six nucleotides to both a V gene segment and a J gene segment was required. Rearrangements were called productive when the CDR3 lacked stop codons and stayed in frame with V and J; all others were non-productive. CDR3 was defined by IMGT convention, running from the second conserved V-encoded cysteine to the conserved J-encoded phenylalanine. The earlier analysis of fewer than 700 of the donors excluded sequences that lacked an unambiguous match to a single V gene segment. In an earlier analysis of approximately 590 of the donors, V segments were called functional above 56.7% productive rearrangements and were called segregating when the between-donor standard deviation exceeded 5%. A statistical classification framework was built for diagnosing cytomegalovirus status from the catalog of TCR beta chain sequences. A later analysis assigned V and J genes by comparing TCR nucleotide sequences with IMGT/GENE-DB human TR gene sequences. Using the TCRdist pipeline, a later analysis assigned CDR3 sequences along with most-parsimonious VDJ recombination scenarios. In a later analysis, each TCR beta chain was defined by its CDR3 amino acid sequence together with its V-gene family, and reads without a unique V-gene family were excluded. In a later analysis, around 650 highly shared, low-generation-probability nucleotide sequences were removed to address suspected cross-contamination and a sequencing artifact. For each public chain, a later analysis derived a clonal expansion index from normalized ranks of inferred template counts within each repertoire. A later analysis computed generation probabilities with a VDJ recombination model fitted to out-of-frame rearrangements, and checked the results against IGoR. In a later analysis, TCR-TCR, TCR-HLA and TCR-CMV co-occurrence was scored with hypergeometric tests, and a repertoire-size bias correction was applied to TCR pairs. To estimate false discovery rates, a later analysis permuted the HLA or CMV assignments 20 times. A later analysis grouped co-occurring TCRs with DBSCAN, adding TCRdist sequence similarity when clustering within HLA-allele-positive subsets. Repertoires with fewer than 30,000 or more than 120,000 public chains were left out of co-occurrence clustering, as were a handful of repertoires with anomalous nucleotide sharing. This immuneACCESS table, as held by TCRdb, lists in-frame sequences with V and J called but not all clones. Of the missing ones, under half trace to an unresolved V gene in checked studies; the others have no known cause. The V and J calls and clone size were taken over from that table, and D and trimming were inferred from the DNA. This sample is represented by about 190,000 clones; over 70% of them were singletons. 2.5% to 4% of the sample goes to the ten largest clones.

The data originate from a study of cytomegalovirus exposure and HLA in healthy donors (dated 2017 in TCRdb). Context from the whole study: An earlier analysis of some 600 of the donors reported approximately 300 Gb of sequence data and 117 million unique TCR beta sequences obtained from about 180 million T cells. HLA typing covered class I and class II loci at four-digit resolution. An early release that covered 500 to 800 HLA-typed donors contained about 300 gigabases of sequencing data and 70 million to 100 million unique TCR sequences. In the later analysis, no new phenotypic data were used to find candidate immune exposures; instead, reliance was placed on TCR beta sequences and their occurrence across donors. In a later analysis, previously published TCR beta repertoires from more than 500 donors were re-analyzed and high-resolution HLA genotyping was added so that TCR occurrence patterns could be studied. An earlier analysis of 500 to 650 of the donors applied high-throughput TCR beta sequencing to assess whether each TCR beta V gene segment acted as functional or pseudogenic. Donor age, sex, ethnicity and CMV serostatus were compiled together with the repertoire data. The study aimed to test whether cataloging public T cell receptors could reveal signatures of past pathogen exposure. The number of donors typed differed by locus, with roughly 629-640 for A, B, C, DRB1 and DQB1, roughly 520 for DQA1, 600 to 610 for DPA1, and some 450 for DPB1. In a later genetic analysis, genome-wide SNP genotypes for about 55% of the roughly 700 donors were used, and that subset was treated as a discovery cohort. Across some 400 genotyped donors of the cohort, an average of roughly 200,000 unique TCR beta nucleotide sequences per donor were sequenced, and 15% to 20% of those sequences were non-productive. Of the approximately 400 genotyped donors, 81% fell in the genetic ancestry cluster associated with self-reported Caucasian donors. About five DR-DQ haplotypes were treated as single units for association and clustering because of strong linkage in the cohort. Every repertoire in the discovery cohort had been generated on one and the same sequencing platform. The T cell repertoires of 670 or so subjects were profiled by immunosequencing and related to cytomegalovirus serostatus. High-throughput TCR immunosequencing, statistical association of individual TCRs with disease status, and machine learning were combined to predict cytomegalovirus infection status. A separate validation cohort of over a hundred different subjects was used in addition to the roughly 620-subject first cohort. General study outcomes and caveats: The 87-base-pair reads could not distinguish some IMGT-functional V segments, including TRBV6-2 and TRBV6-3, so those segments were excluded. A later genetic analysis associated a missense DCLRE1C variant with V-gene and J-gene trimming of TCR beta chains, and an independent cohort replicated the association. Most TCR sequences were observed very rarely across donors, whereas some public TCRs were present in many individuals. Broadly in line with IMGT annotations, most TCR beta V segments showed up in productive rearrangements about 90% or about 30% of the time in an earlier analysis of 450 to 750 of the donors. The classifier was reported to diagnose cytomegalovirus status with high specificity and sensitivity in both the original cohort and the validation cohort. Assigning TCR associations to individual alleles was difficult when HLA alleles, especially DR and DQ, strongly co-occurred. In a later analysis, the rate of TCR association differed among HLA loci, with DRB1 alleles having the most associated TCRs and HLA-C alleles having the fewest. The study gave a list of more than 150 TCR beta chains associated with cytomegalovirus. According to the authors, the approach could potentially be generalized to other disease states and immunological phenotypes. In a later analysis, 16,951 TCR beta sequences were associated with specific HLA alleles at a false discovery rate of 0.05. Presence/absence analyses assumed roughly uniform sequencing depth across donors, an assumption that may not hold. A group of highly shared sequence variants was considered likely to be a technical artifact of the sequencing pipeline. In vitro tests confirmed that a few of the cytomegalovirus-associated TCR beta chains recognize cytomegalovirus antigens. The only immune exposure information available for the cohort was CMV serostatus. A later analysis found that HLA-associated TCR beta chains were more clonally expanded and had lower generation probabilities than equally common non-associated chains. The earlier analysis of 587 of the donors excluded about 16 rarely observed V segments, including chromosome 9 orphons, because counts were too low. According to a later analysis, most CMV-associated TCR beta chains appeared to be HLA-restricted, and the HLA associations seemed to be driven largely by CMV exposure. According to a later analysis, parvovirus B19, influenza, CMV and Epstein-Barr virus appeared linked to several top co-occurrence clusters. A further reported finding was that TCR beta sequences accurately predicted the HLA-A and HLA-B alleles for most subjects in the first cohort. Because some donors lacked HLA typing at each locus, the association tests relied only on the typed subset. In this cohort, only TCR beta chains were sequenced, and detectable features were limited by the absence of alpha or paired-chain data. Linkage disequilibrium might explain the correlated functional status among segregating V segments, but an unknown experimental factor could not be ruled out. A later genetic analysis reported fewer N-insertions in productive TCRs among donors in an Asian-associated ancestry cluster than the roughly 700-donor mean.

The sequence is built from TRBV14 and TRBJ2-5; a stretch of 9 junction bases matches TRBD2. This TCR was sampled from a woman aged 25 to 39 in good health and CMV-seropositive. The specimen was PBMCs. The DNA sequence reads TGTGCCAGCCGAGCGGGAGGACTTTTAGAGACCCAGTACTTC. It specifies CASRAGGLLETQYF.